The clone carrying this T cell receptor (beta chain) was seen many times. Active moderate-to-severe ophthalmopathy, Clinical Activity Score at least 3, NOSPECS at least 4, under 3 months' duration. Clinical symptoms, serum thyroxine and TRAb, thyroid ultrasound and orbital computed tomography were used for the diagnoses. Source material for PBMCs was around 10 ml fresh peripheral blood. The data were taken from a study of T cells in Graves' hyperthyroidism and ophthalmopathy. Looking at the study overall: Blood was drawn when the patient was first diagnosed and still untreated.

Template material for amplifying TCR beta CDR3 regions consisted of RNA transcripts. HTBI primers drove first-round RT-PCR of the TCR CDR3. Via MiXCR, TCRdb re-called the multiplex PCR reads, giving one row per CDR3 protein. The profile shows over 350,000 distinct CDR3 sequences, around 15% of them singletons. The V gene's germline CDR1 is MDHEN and CDR2 SYDVKM. This CDR3 contains 14 residues. The V end was cut by 5 bases, the J end by 2 bases, with 12 bases between. Sequenced sample: blood. The clonotype was recovered from a man aged 50 to 59 with Graves' ophthalmopathy. V usage is TRBV28 and J usage is TRBJ1-2; no firm D call. CDR3 amino acids: CASSLRFTNYGYTF. Here the CDR3 DNA reads TGTGCCAGCAGTCTCCGTTTCACCAACTATGGCTACACCTTC.